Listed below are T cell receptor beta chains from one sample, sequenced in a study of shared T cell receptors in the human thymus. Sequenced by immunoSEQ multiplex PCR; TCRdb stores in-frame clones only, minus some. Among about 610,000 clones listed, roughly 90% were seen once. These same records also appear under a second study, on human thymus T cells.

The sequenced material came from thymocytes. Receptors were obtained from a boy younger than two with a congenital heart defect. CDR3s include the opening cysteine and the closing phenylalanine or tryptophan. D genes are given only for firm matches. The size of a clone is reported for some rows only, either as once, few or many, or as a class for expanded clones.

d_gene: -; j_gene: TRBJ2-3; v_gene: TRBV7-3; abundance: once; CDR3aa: CASSFTLQRVADTQYF; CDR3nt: TGTGCCAGCAGCTTCACCCTACAACGGGTGGCAGATACGCAGTATTTT
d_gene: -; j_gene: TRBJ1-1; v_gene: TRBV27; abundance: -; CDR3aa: CASSFGGFYTEAFF; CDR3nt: TGTGCCAGCAGTTTCGGAGGGTTCTACACTGAAGCTTTCTTT
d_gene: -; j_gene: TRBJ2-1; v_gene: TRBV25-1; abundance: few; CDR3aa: CASSERTALRAYNEQFF; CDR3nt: TGTGCCAGCAGTGAGCGCACGGCCCTCCGGGCCTACAATGAGCAGTTCTTC
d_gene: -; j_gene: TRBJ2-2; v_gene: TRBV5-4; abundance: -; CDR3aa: CASSATGSTGELFF; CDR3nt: TGTGCCAGCAGCGCTACAGGTTCCACCGGGGAGCTGTTTTTT
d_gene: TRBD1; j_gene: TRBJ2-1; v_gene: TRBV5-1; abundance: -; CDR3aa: CASSQPGQGGYTSYNEQFF; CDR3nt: TGCGCCAGCAGCCAACCGGGACAGGGGGGATACACTTCCTACAATGAGCAGTTCTTC
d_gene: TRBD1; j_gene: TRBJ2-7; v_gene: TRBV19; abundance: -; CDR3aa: CASSPKPGTVTLFSYEQYF; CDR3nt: TGTGCCAGTAGTCCCAAACCCGGGACAGTGACCCTGTTCTCCTACGAGCAGTACTTC
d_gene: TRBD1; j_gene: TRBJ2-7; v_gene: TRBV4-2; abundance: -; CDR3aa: CASSQSLDRVFAYEQYF; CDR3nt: TGTGCCAGCAGCCAATCCCTTGACAGGGTATTTGCCTACGAGCAGTACTTC
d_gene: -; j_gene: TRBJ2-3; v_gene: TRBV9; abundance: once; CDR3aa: CASSHNPGHHTDTQYF; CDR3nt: TGTGCCAGCAGCCATAACCCGGGACACCACACAGATACGCAGTATTTT
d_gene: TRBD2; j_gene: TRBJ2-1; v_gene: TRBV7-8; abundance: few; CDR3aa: CASSLEGRASGSSYNEQFF; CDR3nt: TGTGCCAGCAGCTTAGAGGGTAGGGCTAGCGGGAGCTCCTACAATGAGCAGTTCTTC
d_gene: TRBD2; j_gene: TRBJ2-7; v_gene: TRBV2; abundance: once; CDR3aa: CASSGDYQQYF; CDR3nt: TGTGCCAGCAGTGGGGACTACCAGCAGTACTTC
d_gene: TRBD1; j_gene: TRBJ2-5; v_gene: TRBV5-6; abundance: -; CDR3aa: CASSLVQGVSETQYF; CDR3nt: TGTGCCAGCAGCTTGGTACAGGGGGTGAGTGAGACCCAGTACTTC
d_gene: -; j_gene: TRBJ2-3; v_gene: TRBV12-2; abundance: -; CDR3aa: CASRAWRGNLTDTQYF; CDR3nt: TGTGCAAGTCGCGCCTGGCGGGGGAACCTCACAGATACGCAGTATTTT
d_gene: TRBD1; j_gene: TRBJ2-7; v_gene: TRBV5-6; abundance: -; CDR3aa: CASRPTGEKTYEQYF; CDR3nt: TGTGCCAGCAGACCGACAGGGGAGAAGACCTACGAGCAGTACTTC
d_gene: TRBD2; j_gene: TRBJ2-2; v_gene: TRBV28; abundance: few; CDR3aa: CASRLSWRETTGELFF; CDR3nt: TGTGCCAGCAGGCTCTCGTGGCGGGAGACTACCGGGGAGCTGTTTTTT
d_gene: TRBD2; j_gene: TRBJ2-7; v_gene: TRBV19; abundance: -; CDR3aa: CASSIRSSGSELYEQYF; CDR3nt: TGTGCCAGTAGTATAAGGTCTAGCGGGAGCGAACTCTACGAGCAGTACTTC
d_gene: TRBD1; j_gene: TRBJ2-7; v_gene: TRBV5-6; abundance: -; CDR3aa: CASSLGQGAISYEQYF; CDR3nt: TGTGCCAGCAGCTTGGGACAGGGGGCGATATCCTACGAGCAGTACTTC
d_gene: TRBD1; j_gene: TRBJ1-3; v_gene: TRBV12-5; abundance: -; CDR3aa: CASAPDRAQCNTIYF; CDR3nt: TGTGCTAGTGCCCCGGACAGGGCGCAGTGTAACACCATATATTTT
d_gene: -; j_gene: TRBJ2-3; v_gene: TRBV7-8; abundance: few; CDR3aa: CASSQAAWRAFSTDTQYF; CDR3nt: TGTGCCAGCAGCCAAGCAGCTTGGCGGGCCTTTAGCACAGATACGCAGTATTTT
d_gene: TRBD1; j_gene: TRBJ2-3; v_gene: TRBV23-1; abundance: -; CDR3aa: CASSQNQCGGQDSTDTQYF; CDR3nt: TGCGCCAGCAGTCAAAACCAATGCGGCGGACAGGATAGCACAGATACGCAGTATTTT
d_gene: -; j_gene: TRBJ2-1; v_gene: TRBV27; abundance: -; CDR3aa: CASSFVVSYNEQFF; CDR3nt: TGTGCCAGCAGTTTCGTAGTTTCCTACAATGAGCAGTTCTTC
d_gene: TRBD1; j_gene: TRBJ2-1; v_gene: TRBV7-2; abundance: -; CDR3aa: CASTPGQVPYNEQFF; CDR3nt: TGTGCCAGCACCCCTGGACAGGTCCCATACAATGAGCAGTTCTTC
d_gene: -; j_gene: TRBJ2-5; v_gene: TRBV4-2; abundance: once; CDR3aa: CASSQRAAVRETQYF; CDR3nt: TGTGCCAGCAGCCAGAGGGCTGCGGTTCGAGAGACCCAGTACTTC
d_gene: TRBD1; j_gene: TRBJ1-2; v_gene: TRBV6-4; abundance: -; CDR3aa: CASSDSEATGGDNYGYTF; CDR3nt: TGTGCCAGCAGTGACTCAGAGGCCACAGGGGGCGATAACTATGGCTACACCTTC
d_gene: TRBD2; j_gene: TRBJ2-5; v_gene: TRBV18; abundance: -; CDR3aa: CASSPKGLAGDQETQYF; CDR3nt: TGTGCCAGCTCACCAAAGGGGCTAGCGGGGGACCAAGAGACCCAGTACTTC
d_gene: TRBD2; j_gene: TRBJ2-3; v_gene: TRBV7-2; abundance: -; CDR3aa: CASSLGLAGTTDTQYF; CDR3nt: TGTGCCAGCAGCTTAGGGCTAGCGGGAACGACAGATACGCAGTATTTT
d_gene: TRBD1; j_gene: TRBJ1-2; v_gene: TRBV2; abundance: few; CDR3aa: CASLLRGTGWVNYGYTF; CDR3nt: TGTGCCAGCCTTCTAAGGGGGACAGGTTGGGTTAACTATGGCTACACCTTC
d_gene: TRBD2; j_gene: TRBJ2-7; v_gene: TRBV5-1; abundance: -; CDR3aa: CANPGRGVEHEQYF; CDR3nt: TGCGCCAACCCAGGCCGGGGGGTAGAACACGAGCAGTACTTC
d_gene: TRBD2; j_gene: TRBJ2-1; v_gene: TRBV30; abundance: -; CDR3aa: CAWSRLAGGTDEQFF; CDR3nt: TGTGCCTGGAGTAGACTAGCGGGGGGGACAGATGAGCAGTTCTTC
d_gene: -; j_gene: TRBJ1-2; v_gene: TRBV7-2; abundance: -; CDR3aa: CASSQQTGPVDYGYTF; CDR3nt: TGTGCCAGCAGCCAGCAGACAGGTCCCGTGGACTATGGCTACACCTTC
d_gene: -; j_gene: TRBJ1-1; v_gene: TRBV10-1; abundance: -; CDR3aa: CASIPTGSFTEAFF; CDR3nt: TGCGCCAGCATCCCCACAGGGTCATTCACTGAAGCTTTCTTT
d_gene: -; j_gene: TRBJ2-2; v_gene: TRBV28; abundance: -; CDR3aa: CASSLTGLNTGELFF; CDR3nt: TGTGCCAGCAGCCTGACAGGCTTGAACACCGGGGAGCTGTTTTTT
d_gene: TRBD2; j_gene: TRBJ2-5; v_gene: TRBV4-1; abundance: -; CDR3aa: CASSQESGRAQETQYF; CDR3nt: TGCGCCAGCAGCCAAGAGAGCGGGAGGGCCCAAGAGACCCAGTACTTC
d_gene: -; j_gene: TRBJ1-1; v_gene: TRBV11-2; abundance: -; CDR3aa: CASSLEMNTEAFF; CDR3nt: TGTGCCAGCAGCCTCGAGATGAACACTGAAGCTTTCTTT
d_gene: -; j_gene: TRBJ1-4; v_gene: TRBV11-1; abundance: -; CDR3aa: CASSLAPSGRNEKLFF; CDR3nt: TGTGCCAGCAGCTTAGCGCCGTCCGGGAGGAATGAAAAACTGTTTTTT
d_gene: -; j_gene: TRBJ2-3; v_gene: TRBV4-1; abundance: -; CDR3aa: CASSPVGGFCLDTQYF; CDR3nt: TGCGCCAGCAGCCCTGTAGGGGGTTTCTGTTTAGATACGCAGTATTTT
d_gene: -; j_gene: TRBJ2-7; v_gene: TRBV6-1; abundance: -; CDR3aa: CASSEASTGSYEQYF; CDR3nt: TGTGCCAGCAGTGAAGCCTCGACAGGCTCCTACGAGCAGTACTTC